This T cell receptor beta chain was retrieved from a study of blood T cell repertoires in COVID-19. Study details: There were acute and convalescent COVID-19 samples, and they came from the United States, Italy and Spain. Sources were T cells, B-cell-depleted T cells, or PBMCs; the material itself was cDNA or gDNA.

CDR1 is SGHVS, CDR2 FQNEAQ, per germline. This CDR3 region has 13 residues. Trimming took 1 base from V and 2 from J, leaving 4 bases between them. Authors' processing steps: Reference gene primers were amplified, and this amplification served to estimate nucleated cell counts. Using immunoSEQ multiplex PCR, the repertoire was profiled, and TCRdb retains in-frame clones only, with some absent. V, J and clone size reflect that table, while D and trimming were determined from the DNA. The table lists under 150,000 clones, approximately 88% of them singletons. The V and J genes are TRBV7-8 and TRBJ2-3, with D hard to call. The material sequenced was peripheral blood. The receptor was derived from a human donor in a cohort sampled during active COVID-19. CDR3 sequence reads: CASSLVHTDTQYF. The CDR3 region has the DNA TGTGCCAGCAGCTTAGTTCACACAGATACGCAGTATTTT.